A single sample is the source of the 20 T cell receptor beta chains below, sequenced in a study of Ad26.COV2.S vaccination and SARS-CoV-2 variants. The method was immunoSEQ multiplex PCR; TCRdb's version includes in-frame clones alone and lacks a portion of them. The data show some 180,000 clones, around 88% seen once. The sequences come from peripheral blood, collected after recovery from COVID-19. Source of these receptors: a human donor who had recovered from COVID-19.

The chain employs TRBV24-1 and TRBJ2-7; unclear D gene. V was shortened by 3 bases and J by 4 bases, with 3 bases between the two germline ends. The CDR3 contains 11 residues. The germline CDR1 and CDR2 sequences are KGHDR and SFDVKD. The CDR3 coding sequence is TGTGCCACCAGTGATAAATACGAGCAGTACTTC. Residues: CATSDKYEQYF.

This rearrangement joins TRBV7-9 to TRBJ2-7; D is possibly TRBD1 or TRBD2 (5 bases each). The CDR3 has 15 amino acids. Trimming removed 5 bases from V and 2 bases from J, with 16 bases in between. Germline CDR1 is SEHNR and CDR2 is FQNEAQ (reference sequence). The CDR3 is CASSTPLGRTYEQYF. CDR3 DNA: TGTGCCAGCAGCACCCCCCTGGGACGGACCTACGAGCAGTACTTC.

The V gene is TRBV6-6, the J gene TRBJ2-5, with TRBD2 identical over 13 bases. Trimming took 4 bases from V and 10 from J; bases not matched to a gene: 12. The CDR3 is 16 amino acids. CDR1 MNHNY and CDR2 SVGAGI come from the germline V gene (reference sequence). CDR3 protein: CASSSGLAGPYGGQYF. CDR3 coding DNA: TGTGCCAGCAGTTCGGGACTAGCGGGACCCTACGGAGGCCAGTACTTC.

The chain joins TRBV9 to TRBJ2-3, with 11 bases aligning to TRBD2. Germline values: CDR1 SGDLS, CDR2 YYNGEE. J gave up 1 base and V 4 bases, and 11 bases lay outside the gene matches. This CDR3 spans 18 amino acids. CDR3 coding DNA: TGTGCCAGCAGCCTTCGTGGTAGCGGGGGGGCCGGCACAGATACGCAGTATTTT. Encoded protein: CASSLRGSGGAGTDTQYF.

The CDR3 sequence is CASGLPTDFYNEQFF. The CDR3 nucleotides read TGTGCTAGTGGTTTGCCCACAGACTTCTACAATGAGCAGTTCTTC. The V gene is TRBV12-5, the J gene TRBJ2-1; no clear D gene. This CDR3 is built from 15 residues. Germline assignment: CDR1 LGHNT and CDR2 FRNRAP. V was shortened by 2 bases and J by 3 bases, with 11 bases between the two germline ends.

J is TRBJ2-3 and V is TRBV5-1; D gene ambiguous. V lost 1 base to trimming and J lost 5 bases, with 8 bases between them. Per the germline V gene, CDR1 is SGHRS and CDR2 is YFSETQ. The CDR3 runs to 13 residues. In nucleotides, the CDR3 is TGCGCCAGCAGCTTGAAGCTCGGAGATACGCAGTATTTT. It specifies CASSLKLGDTQYF.

This clone came up once. The J gene is TRBJ1-2, the V gene TRBV5-1; D gene uncertain. The CDR3 is 17 amino acids. Germline V gene data show CDR1 as SGHRS and CDR2 as YFSETQ. V dropped 0 bases and J dropped 1 base, with 16 bases sitting between them. The CDR3 loop is CASSLALGATNNYGYTF. In DNA form, the CDR3 reads TGCGCCAGCAGCTTGGCCTTGGGTGCTACTAATAACTATGGCTACACCTTC.

The genes are TRBV10-1 and TRBJ1-1; D is ambiguous. The germline V gene has CDR1 WNHNN and CDR2 SYGVQD (reference sequence). The CDR3 is 14 amino acids. V gave up 3 bases and J gave up 1 base, with 9 bases separating them. CDR3 nucleotides: TGCGCCAGCAGTGAAGGACGGAAGAACACTGAAGCTTTCTTT. Translation gives CASSEGRKNTEAFF.

This clone was counted only a few times. V and J are TRBV19 and TRBJ1-2; D is unclear. Germline loops: CDR1 LNHDA, CDR2 SQIVND (reference sequence). With 6 bases removed from V and 8 bases from J, the gap between germline ends came to 16 bases. The CDR3 runs 13 residues. CDR3 amino acids: CASSSLNRGGYTF. CDR3 sequence (DNA): TGTGCCAGTAGCTCACTAAACCGTGGAGGCTACACCTTC.

V and J are TRBV27 and TRBJ2-5, with TRBD1 matching 10 bases. V shed 6 bases, J shed 2 bases, and the junction held 12 bases outside the gene matches. The CDR3 has 17 residues. Germline values: CDR1 MNHEY, CDR2 SMNVEV (reference sequence). The CDR3 DNA is TGTGCCAGCAGGACGAATCCGGGACAGGGGCCACAAGAGACCCAGTACTTC. This sequence encodes CASRTNPGQGPQETQYF.

The chain links TRBV2 to TRBJ2-5; 10 bases fit TRBD2. The CDR3 extends over 14 amino acids. CDR1 and CDR2 from the germline V gene are SNHLY and FYNNEI. The V and J ends lost 5 bases and 6 bases, in that order; junction bases with no gene match: 6. DNA of the CDR3: TGTGCCAGCAGTCCGGGACTAGCGATGCAGACCCAGTACTTC. It translates to CASSPGLAMQTQYF.

This clone was counted a single time. This chain joins TRBV5-4 and TRBJ1-1; 8 bases line up with TRBD1. The CDR3 spans 16 residues. Trimming cost V 4 bases and J 4 bases; bases outside gene matches: 12. From germline, CDR1 is SGHNT and CDR2 YYREEE (reference sequence). CDR3 residues: CASSVGSGGAGTEAFF. The CDR3 DNA follows: TGTGCCAGCAGCGTTGGGTCAGGGGGCGCAGGCACTGAAGCTTTCTTT. The variable domain in full, completed from reference TRBV5-4 and TRBJ1-1, reads ETGVTQSPTHLIKTRGQQVTLRCSSQSGHNTVSWYQQALGQGPQFIFQYYREEENGRGNFPPRFSGLQFPNYSSELNVNALELDDSALYLCASSVGSGGAGTEAFFGQGTRLTVV.

This chain joins TRBV7-9 and TRBJ1-4, with D hard to call. Germline assignment: CDR1 SEHNR and CDR2 FQNEAQ (reference sequence). This CDR3 contains 13 residues. Deletions cut 4 bases from V and 8 bases from J, with 11 bases between. The CDR3: CASSSLIGEKLFF. The CDR3 DNA reads TGTGCCAGCAGCTCTCTCATTGGGGAAAAACTGTTTTTT.

CDR3 in amino acids: CASSPTGGDQPQHF. Here the CDR3 DNA reads TGTGCCAGCAGCCCGACAGGGGGAGACCAGCCCCAGCATTTT. This sequence joins TRBV2 and TRBJ1-5; 9 bases agree with TRBD1. V lost 6 bases to trimming and J lost 7 bases; unmatched junction nucleotides: 7. Germline values: CDR1 SNHLY, CDR2 FYNNEI. This CDR3 has 14 amino acids.

V gene TRBV11-3 combines with J gene TRBJ2-6, with D perhaps assigned TRBD1 or TRBD2 (6 bases each). The CDR3 spans 16 residues. With 3 bases removed from V and 4 bases from J, the gap between germline ends came to 13 bases. CDR1 and CDR2 from the germline V gene are SGHNT and YENEEA. The CDR3 here is CASSLGGASGANVLTF. In DNA, the CDR3 is TGTGCCAGCAGCTTGGGGGGCGCTTCCGGGGCCAACGTCCTGACTTTC.

The gene calls are TRBV28 and TRBJ2-7, with D unclear. CDR3 size: 12 residues. Germline CDR1 is MDHEN and CDR2 is SYDVKM. V was shortened by 7 bases and J by 2 bases, with 9 bases between the two germline ends. CDR3 coding DNA: TGTGCCAGCAACGCATACCCCTACGAGCAGTACTTC. Translation gives CASNAYPYEQYF.

The chain has TRBV11-3 and TRBJ2-1; D remains unclear. Germline CDR1 is SGHNT and CDR2 is YENEEA. Deletions cut 2 bases from V and 4 bases from J, with 9 bases between. This CDR3 contains 14 residues. The CDR3 reads CASSLMGKYNEQFF. CDR3 bases: TGTGCCAGCAGCTTAATGGGGAAGTACAATGAGCAGTTCTTC. The whole variable domain, remainder taken from reference TRBV11-3 and TRBJ2-1, is EAGVVQSPRYKIIEKKQPVAFWCNPISGHNTLYWYLQNLGQGPELLIRYENEEAVDDSQLPKDRFSAERLKGVDSTLKIQPAELGDSAVYLCASSLMGKYNEQFFGPGTRLTVL.

The CDR3 reads CASRIGTGDAYEQYF. Here the CDR3 DNA reads TGTGCCAGCAGGATAGGGACAGGGGACGCCTACGAGCAGTACTTC. The genes are TRBV27 and TRBJ2-7, with 10 bases matching TRBD1. The CDR3 is 15 amino acids. Unmatched junction bases numbered 7, after V lost 6 bases and J lost 2 bases. Germline V gene data show CDR1 as MNHEY and CDR2 as SMNVEV (reference sequence).

The rearrangement links TRBV28 to TRBJ1-4, with 8 bases lining up with TRBD1. The V gene end was trimmed by 7 bases and the J gene end by 8 bases; junction bases not matched to a gene: 9. The CDR3 runs 14 residues. Germline CDR1 is MDHEN and CDR2 is SYDVKM. CDR3 DNA: TGTGCCAGCATCGCGGGGGACAGGAAAGAAAAACTGTTTTTT. Residues: CASIAGDRKEKLFF.

V usage is TRBV7-9 and J usage is TRBJ2-5, with D perhaps TRBD1 (6 bases). CDR1 and CDR2 from the germline V gene are SEHNR and FQNEAQ (reference sequence). V dropped 5 bases and J dropped 1 base, with 8 bases sitting between them. The CDR3 sequence is 13 residues long. CDR3 coding DNA: TGTGCCAGCAGCCCGGACAGCCAAGAGACCCAGTACTTC. It translates to CASSPDSQETQYF.